The present TCR beta chain was sequenced within a study of OX40 agonist ivuxolimab in advanced cancers. Study background: Patients took ivuxolimab, an agonistic anti-OX40 (CD134) antibody.

Blood was sampled at baseline, cycle 4 day 1, and cycle 7 day 1. Note on this clone: What it binds is not known.

Libraries were prepared by immunoSEQ multiplex PCR; TCRdb keeps only in-frame clonotypes and omits some of them. The data contain over 30,000 clones, 84% of them singletons. The study's findings and limits: Within 6 weeks, CD4+ and CD8+ blood T cells expanded clonally at 0.1 to 3.0 mg/kg. Partial responders at 0.1-3.0 mg/kg had among the lowest clonal expansion.

The specimen comprised CD4+ or CD8+ T cells sorted from blood, sampled in a trial of the OX40 agonist ivuxolimab. This TCR derives from an adult with an advanced solid tumor such as melanoma, head and neck, liver or kidney cancer.

CDR3 sequence reads: CASSLGVGGSGAEAFF. The CDR3 nucleotides are TGTGCCAGCAGCTTAGGGGTCGGGGGCAGCGGGGCTGAAGCTTTCTTT. The chain joins TRBV7-2 to TRBJ1-1; D is possibly TRBD1 (6 bases). Germline CDR1 reads SGHTA; CDR2 reads FQGNSA. The V and J ends lost 1 base and 6 bases respectively, with 18 bases between them. This CDR3 region has 16 residues.